This T cell receptor (beta chain) was obtained from a study of OX40 agonist ivuxolimab in advanced cancers. General study points: Dosing at 0.1 to 3.0 mg/kg was accompanied by clonal expansion of CD4+ and CD8+ blood T cells by week 6. In general, CD8+ T cells held more expanded clones than CD4+ did, on average. Researchers did not determine the expanded peripheral T cells' antigen specificity.

Assay used: immunoSEQ multiplex PCR; TCRdb lists only in-frame clones, some missing. The table shows some 70,000 clones, with approximately 89% occurring only once. The CDR3 has 14 residues. Germline V gives CDR1 SGDLS, CDR2 YYNGEE. V was trimmed by 7 bases and J by 1 base, leaving 15 bases between them. Concerning this clone: Its specificity is unknown.

The TCR was taken from an adult with an advanced solid tumor such as melanoma, head and neck, liver or kidney cancer. Sample: CD4+ or CD8+ T cells sorted from blood, taken in a trial of the OX40 agonist ivuxolimab. The chain has TRBV9 and TRBJ2-7, with a tentative D call TRBD2 (6 bases). The CDR3 coding sequence is TGTGCCAGCGCTGAGCGGGCGGATTCCTACGAGCAGTACTTC. This codes for CASAERADSYEQYF.